These T cell receptor beta chains were read from a single sample in a study of Ad26.COV2.S vaccination and SARS-CoV-2 variants. TCRdb's table, derived via immunoSEQ multiplex PCR, lists solely in-frame clones and lacks some. Of approximately 450,000 clones detected, more than 80% appear once; the ten largest clones hold over 9%. This specimen was peripheral blood, taken in a trial of Ad26.COV2.S vaccine versus placebo. Source of these receptors: a person aged 18-60 years who received the Ad26.COV2.S COVID-19 vaccine or a placebo. CDR3s include the opening cysteine and the closing phenylalanine or tryptophan. D genes are given only for firm matches. Clone size is not always given. Where it is, it says once, few, many or a class for expanded clones.

V gene	D gene	clone size	J gene	CDR3 DNA	CDR3 protein
TRBV19	TRBD2	-	TRBJ2-1	TGTGCCAGTAGTCTAGCGGCCCACAATGAGCAGTTCTTC	CASSLAAHNEQFF
TRBV4-1	TRBD2	few	TRBJ2-5	TGCGCCAGCAGCCAACTAGCGGGAGACGAGACCCAGTACTTC	CASSQLAGDETQYF
TRBV6-2/TRBV6-3	TRBD1	once	TRBJ2-5	TGTGCCAGCAGTCCCCTGGGGACAGGGGGTGGAGAGACCCAGTACTTC	CASSPLGTGGGETQYF
TRBV5-1	TRBD2	-	TRBJ2-1	TGCGCCAGCAGCTTGGCTGGACTAGCGGGAATCTACAATGAGCAGTTCTTC	CASSLAGLAGIYNEQFF
TRBV5-5	-	once	TRBJ2-5	TGTGCCAGCAGCTTGTGGCAGGGGCTGGAAGAGACCCAGTACTTC	CASSLWQGLEETQYF
TRBV4-2	TRBD1	once	TRBJ2-2	TGTGCCAGCAGCCAAGGGACAGGGGGCAACACCGGGGAGCTGTTTTTT	CASSQGTGGNTGELFF
TRBV28	-	-	TRBJ2-1	TGTGCCAGCAGTTTATATAGGGACGTCGAGCAGTTCTTC	CASSLYRDVEQFF
TRBV13	-	-	TRBJ2-7	TGTGCCAGCAGCTTAGGTGGGACCTCCTACGAGCAGTACTTC	CASSLGGTSYEQYF
TRBV5-6	TRBD1	-	TRBJ1-3	TGTGCCAGCAGCTCGACAGGGGCTGGAAACACCATATATTTT	CASSSTGAGNTIYF
TRBV7-2	-	-	TRBJ1-2	TGTGCCAGCAGCGCTGGTCGCGTGGGCTACACCTTC	CASSAGRVGYTF
TRBV7-9	-	-	TRBJ2-2	TGTGCCAGCAGCGGGGACACTATTTTCTCCGGGGAGCTGTTTTTT	CASSGDTIFSGELFF
TRBV12-3/TRBV12-4	-	-	TRBJ2-1	TGTGCCAGCATCTCGGAGAATGAGCAGTTCTTC	CASISENEQFF
TRBV7-2	-	-	TRBJ2-7	TGTGCCAGCAGCTTAGCGAGGGGCTACGAGCAGTACTTC	CASSLARGYEQYF
TRBV5-4	TRBD1	once	TRBJ2-1	TGTGCCAGCAGCTCCGGACAGGGGGTTGAGCAGTTCTTC	CASSSGQGVEQFF
TRBV27	-	-	TRBJ1-1	TGTGCCAGCAGTCTGACCAGGGGTGCCACTGAAGCTTTCTTT	CASSLTRGATEAFF
TRBV4-3	TRBD2	once	TRBJ2-3	TGCGCCAGCAGCCAAGATTGGGGACTAGCGGGGAGGAGCACAGATACGCAGTATTTT	CASSQDWGLAGRSTDTQYF
TRBV29-1	-	-	TRBJ2-1	TGCAGCGTTGGTGGGAGGATGGGAAAAGAGCAGTTCTTC	CSVGGRMGKEQFF
TRBV18	-	once	TRBJ2-1	TGTGCCAGCACACCATTGTCGGAGGGTGGCAATGAGCAGTTCTTC	CASTPLSEGGNEQFF
TRBV11-2	TRBD2	-	TRBJ2-5	TGTGCCAGCAGCTTAGCAGCGGGGAGTAGGATTGGCGAGACCCAGTACTTC	CASSLAAGSRIGETQYF
TRBV5-1	TRBD1	few	TRBJ2-1	TGCGCCAGCAGCGGGGGACAGGGCCAAGGCTACAATGAGCAGTTCTTC	CASSGGQGQGYNEQFF
TRBV28	-	-	TRBJ2-5	TGTGCCAGCAGTTTGGGCAGGGAAGAGACCCAGTACTTC	CASSLGREETQYF
TRBV6-5	-	-	TRBJ2-7	TGTGCCGCGCAAGCAGAGGACGACGAGCAGTACTTC	CAAQAEDDEQYF
TRBV9	-	-	TRBJ1-2	TGTGCCAGCAGCGTACGGGACTCCGGTCGATTAACTAACTATGGCTACACCTTC	CASSVRDSGRLTNYGYTF
TRBV5-1	-	-	TRBJ2-3	TGCGCCAGCAGCTTGGGAGGTCTTAGCACAGATACGCAGTATTTT	CASSLGGLSTDTQYF